Following are 22 T cell receptor beta chains from one sample sequenced in a study of blood T cell repertoires in COVID-19. Profiling relied on immunoSEQ multiplex PCR, and the TCRdb table lists in-frame clones only, not all of them. Seen here are about 130,000 clones, roughly 83% observed once, and the top ten hold around 8.4%. Sequences were obtained from PBMCs or T cells enriched from blood (not recorded which). These TCRs come from a middle-aged man who had recovered from COVID-19.

The V call is TRBV3-1 (or the pseudogene TRBV3-2), the J call TRBJ1-4; 11 positions match TRBD1. The CDR3 runs to 18 residues. Germline loops: CDR1 LGHDT, CDR2 YNNKEL (reference sequence). The J segment lost 4 bases and the V segment lost 5 bases, leaving 12 bases of the junction unmatched. This chain's CDR3 is CASSGGQGALTFNEKLFF. In DNA form, the CDR3 reads TGTGCCAGCAGCGGAGGACAGGGGGCGCTTACCTTTAATGAAAAACTGTTTTTT.

J is TRBJ1-6 and V is TRBV7-8; D is unresolved. This CDR3 has 14 residues. Germline values: CDR1 SGHVS, CDR2 FQNEAQ. Trimming cost V 1 base and J 12 bases, with 13 bases left between them. The CDR3 region has the DNA TGTGCCAGCAGCTTAGAAAATTTGAGGGAACCCCTCCACTTT. Residues: CASSLENLREPLHF.

The chain uses TRBV3-1 (or the pseudogene TRBV3-2) and TRBJ1-2, with D possibly TRBD1 on 6 matching bases. In germline, CDR1 is LGHDT, CDR2 YNNKEL (reference sequence). CDR3 size: 14 residues. Trimming shortened V by 0 bases and J by 4 bases, and 9 bases separated the two germline ends. The CDR3 sequence: CASSQERGSYGYTF. CDR3 DNA: TGTGCCAGCAGCCAAGAAAGGGGGAGCTATGGCTACACCTTC.

The rearrangement joins TRBV11-3 to TRBJ2-6; 8 nucleotides line up with TRBD1. V was pared by 4 bases and J by 3 bases, with 2 bases of the junction left unmatched. The germline gives CDR1 SGHNT, CDR2 YENEEA. The CDR3 contains 15 residues. The CDR3 sequence is CASSSGQGGANVLTF. In DNA, the CDR3 is TGTGCCAGCAGCTCCGGACAGGGTGGGGCCAACGTCCTGACTTTC.

This clone was observed a few times. V is TRBV28 and J is TRBJ1-1; weak D call: TRBD1 (6 bases). The germline CDR1 and CDR2 sequences are MDHEN and SYDVKM. The V end lost 3 bases, the J end lost 2 bases, and 10 bases lay between the germline ends. CDR3 length equals 14 residues. In DNA, the CDR3 is TGTGCCAGCAGTTTCTACAGGGCCAACACTGAAGCTTTCTTT. It is translated as CASSFYRANTEAFF.

CDR3 loop: CASSLDRDGNTIYF. The CDR3 DNA sequence: TGTGCCAGCTCCCTCGACAGGGATGGAAACACCATATATTTT. The V gene is TRBV18, the J gene TRBJ1-3; TRBD1 matches at 7 bases. Germline V gene sequence: CDR1 KGHSH, CDR2 LQKENI. The CDR3 contains 14 residues. V dropped 6 bases and J dropped 3; count of bases not matched to a gene: 5.

The chain joins TRBV4-3 to TRBJ2-7, with 10 bases fitting TRBD2. Germline CDR1 reads LGHNA; CDR2 reads YSLEER. The CDR3 is 17 amino acids. Trimming at V came to 3 bases and at J to 2 bases, leaving 10 bases not matched to a gene. The CDR3 loop is CASSQGVSAGGPYEQYF. The CDR3 DNA is TGCGCCAGCAGCCAGGGCGTCTCAGCGGGGGGGCCCTACGAGCAGTACTTC.

This clone was seen more than once but under ten times. This chain joins TRBV7-2 and TRBJ2-7; 10 positions agree with TRBD2. The germline V gene encodes CDR1 SGHTA and CDR2 FQGNSA. This CDR3 region has 14 residues. J was trimmed by 2 bases and V by 5 bases; bases with no gene match: 3. The CDR3 loop is CASSLSGGTYEQYF. The CDR3, as DNA: TGTGCCAGCAGCCTTAGCGGGGGGACCTACGAGCAGTACTTC.

This chain uses TRBV14 with TRBJ1-2, with 7 bases identical to TRBD1. This CDR3 is 15 amino acids long. Germline trimming cut 4 bases from V and 0 bases from J; bases unmatched to any gene: 5. In germline, CDR1 is SGHDN, CDR2 FVKESK. The CDR3 DNA follows: TGTGCCAGCAGCCCCTGGGACAGTCCTAACTATGGCTACACCTTC. Protein product: CASSPWDSPNYGYTF.

The rearrangement uses TRBV5-6 and TRBJ1-3, with TRBD1 identical over 10 bases. Germline CDR1 reads SGHDT; CDR2 reads YYEEEE. The length of the CDR3 is 17 residues. J was trimmed by 4 bases and V by 3 bases; bases with no gene match: 10. This chain's CDR3 is CASSSGQGTGVGNTIYF. The CDR3 DNA reads as TGTGCCAGCAGCTCGGGTCAAGGGACAGGGGTCGGAAACACCATATATTTT.

The gene calls are TRBV6-5 and TRBJ2-3; 11 bases agree with TRBD2. Germline V gives CDR1 MNHEY, CDR2 SVGAGI. There are 15 residues in the CDR3. J lost 1 base, V lost 10 bases, and 7 bases had no gene match. CDR3 sequence reads: CATMETSGGTDTQYF. As DNA, the CDR3 is TGTGCCACCATGGAGACTAGCGGGGGCACAGATACGCAGTATTTT.

This chain connects TRBV7-2 to TRBJ2-7; TRBD2 agrees at 8 bases. The CDR3 is 16 residues long. The trim removed 6 bases at V and 2 bases at J, leaving 12 bases unmatched. CDR1 and CDR2 (germline): SGHTA, FQGNSA. The CDR3, as DNA: TGTGCCAGCAGAAGATCCTCGGCGGGGGGAGCCTACGAGCAGTACTTC. Its protein product is CASRRSSAGGAYEQYF.

This clone was seen more than once but under ten times. This rearrangement joins TRBV24-1 to TRBJ2-1, with TRBD2 as a possible D gene (7 bases). CDR1 is KGHDR, CDR2 SFDVKD, per germline. The V gene lost 4 bases and the J gene lost 7 bases, with 16 bases spanning the gap. The CDR3 has 15 amino acids. CDR3 residues: CATSDRTRGGNEQFF. CDR3 coding DNA: TGTGCCACCAGTGACCGCACGAGGGGGGGGAATGAGCAGTTCTTC.

V gene TRBV6-2 or TRBV6-3 combines with J gene TRBJ2-7; TRBD2 agrees at 7 bases. The trim removed 2 bases at V and 1 base at J, leaving 5 bases unmatched. The CDR3 covers 15 residues. Germline CDR1 is MNHEY and CDR2 is SVGEGT. CDR3 bases: TGTGCCAGCAGTTACCTTTCAGCGGGGTCCTACGAGCAGTACTTC. As protein: CASSYLSAGSYEQYF.

This clone was observed once. The chain employs TRBV6-5 and TRBJ1-6, with TRBD1 matching 7 bases. With 3 bases clipped from V and 10 bases from J, the junction kept 12 bases outside the gene matches. This CDR3 has 16 residues. The V gene's germline CDR1 is MNHEY and CDR2 SVGAGI. As DNA, the CDR3 is TGTGCCAGCAGTTATATCGGCAGGGGGATAGGCTCACCCCTCCACTTT. Its protein product is CASSYIGRGIGSPLHF.

V usage is TRBV27 and J usage is TRBJ1-6; weak D call: TRBD1 (5 bases). CDR1 is MNHEY, CDR2 SMNVEV, per germline (reference sequence). The CDR3 is made up of 15 amino acids. Trimming removed 6 bases from V and 7 bases from J, with 16 bases in between. The CDR3 protein is CASRRDSTGNSPLHF. CDR3 bases: TGTGCCAGCAGGCGGGACTCAACAGGAAATTCACCCCTCCACTTT.

J is TRBJ2-4 and V is TRBV30; 8 bases match TRBD2. J was trimmed by 1 base and V by 3 bases; bases with no gene match: 8. The CDR3 length is 16 residues. The V gene's germline CDR1 is GTSNPN and CDR2 SVGIG (reference sequence). CDR3 protein: CAWSEGGGGAKNIQYF. In nucleotides, the CDR3 is TGTGCCTGGAGCGAGGGAGGCGGGGGGGCCAAAAACATTCAGTACTTC.

J is TRBJ2-2 and V is TRBV5-1; the D gene is possibly TRBD2 (6 bases). Between the trimmed V and J ends, which lost 3 bases and 3 bases, there was a span of 12 bases. This CDR3 has 15 residues. CDR1 and CDR2 (germline): SGHRS, YFSETQ. CDR3 DNA: TGCGCCAGCAGCTCGGGGGAACGGTACACCGGGGAGCTGTTTTTT. This encodes CASSSGERYTGELFF.

The rearrangement links TRBV19 to TRBJ2-4, with 10 nucleotides matching TRBD1. Per the germline V gene, CDR1 is LNHDA and CDR2 is SQIVND (reference sequence). This CDR3 has 15 amino acids. With 4 bases clipped from V and 6 bases from J, the junction kept 6 bases outside the gene matches. This CDR3 reads CASSTPGQGINIQYF. The CDR3 nucleotides are TGTGCCAGTAGTACCCCGGGACAGGGGATAAACATTCAGTACTTC.

The rearrangement joins TRBV9 to TRBJ2-3; 9 bases agree with TRBD2. V shed 1 base, J shed 4 bases, and the junction held 10 bases outside the gene matches. Germline V gives CDR1 SGDLS, CDR2 YYNGEE. The CDR3 contains 17 residues. The chain's CDR3 is CASSVSGSGGPPDTQYF. CDR3 nucleotide sequence: TGTGCCAGCAGCGTATCAGGAAGCGGGGGGCCCCCAGATACGCAGTATTTT.

This chain connects TRBV4-3 to TRBJ1-2; D unresolved. The CDR3 extends over 15 amino acids. The V end lost 0 bases, the J end lost 4 bases, and 12 bases lay between the germline ends. The germline gives CDR1 LGHNA, CDR2 YSLEER. The CDR3 here is CASSQDLGSRYGYTF. The DNA of the CDR3 is TGCGCCAGCAGCCAAGATCTGGGCAGCCGCTATGGCTACACCTTC.

This sequence joins TRBV6-2 or TRBV6-3 and TRBJ2-1, with 8 bases aligning to TRBD1. The CDR3 sequence is 19 residues long. Germline CDR1 reads MNHEY; CDR2 reads SVGEGT. V lost 5 bases to trimming and J lost 7 bases; unmatched junction nucleotides: 22. CDR3 protein: CASSGSMDREIRRRNEQFF. DNA of the CDR3: TGTGCCAGCAGTGGGTCGATGGACAGGGAAATTAGGAGGAGAAATGAGCAGTTCTTC.